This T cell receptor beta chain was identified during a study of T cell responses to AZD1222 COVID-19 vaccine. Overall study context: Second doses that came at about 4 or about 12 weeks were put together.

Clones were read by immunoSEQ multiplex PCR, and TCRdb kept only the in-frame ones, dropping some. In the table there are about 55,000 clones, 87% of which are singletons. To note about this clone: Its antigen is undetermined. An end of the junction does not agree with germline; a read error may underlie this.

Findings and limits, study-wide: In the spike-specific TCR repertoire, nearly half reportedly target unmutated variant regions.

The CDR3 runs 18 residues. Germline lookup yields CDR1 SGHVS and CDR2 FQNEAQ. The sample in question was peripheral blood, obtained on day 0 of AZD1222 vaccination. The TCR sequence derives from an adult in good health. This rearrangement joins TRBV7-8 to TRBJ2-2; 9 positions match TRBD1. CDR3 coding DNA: TGTGCCAGCAGTTTAGAAGGCTGGACAGGGGTGGGCCCCGGGGAGCTGTTTTTT. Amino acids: CASSLEGWTGVGPGELFF.